This TCR beta chain was sequenced for a study of shared clonotypes between healthy human individuals. Profiled with immunoSEQ multiplex PCR; TCRdb holds only in-frame clones, not every one. This table has some 1.1 million clones, roughly 77% appearing once. The specimen was memory CD4+ T cells from PBMCs. The subset: CD45RA-negative fraction. The sequence came from a man aged 18-30 years in good health. Some clones in this sample may be carry-over from other donors' samples.

The CDR3 here is CASSRDTPPGELFF. In nucleotides, the CDR3 is TGTGCCAGCAGCCGGGACACCCCACCCGGGGAGCTGTTTTTT. V is TRBV6-5 and J is TRBJ2-2, with a tentative D call TRBD1 (6 bases). The CDR3 runs 14 residues. The V gene's germline CDR1 is MNHEY and CDR2 SVGAGI. Trimming took off 6 bases at V and 6 bases at J, with 14 bases between the two ends.